The 11 T cell receptor beta chains reported below all come from one sample, sequenced in a study of cytomegalovirus exposure and HLA in healthy donors. With 60 Vbeta and 13 Jbeta primers, the PCR was carried out. Some clones are missing from TCRdb's copy, which holds only in-frame ones; the method was immunoSEQ multiplex PCR. The sample has 80,000 or so clones, 70% to 80% seen once. Sequencing used PBMCs. The receptors here all came from a man aged 35 to 55 in good health and CMV-seronegative.

The CDR3 bases are TGTGCCAGCAGCCCCAGCCAGGGTGCCCCACCCAGACTGTTTTTT. Translating it yields CASSPSQGAPPRLFF. J is TRBJ1-4 and V is TRBV5-8, with D maybe TRBD1 (5 bases). The CDR3 contains 15 residues. The ends were cut back, 4 bases at V and 13 bases at J, with 23 bases in the middle. CDR1 and CDR2 (germline): SGHTS, YDEGEE.

V is TRBV4-2 and J is TRBJ1-2, with D maybe TRBD1 (5 bases). This CDR3 contains 14 residues. Germline CDR1 is LGHNA and CDR2 is YNFKEQ. The V and J ends lost 0 bases and 8 bases respectively, with 13 bases between them. Here the CDR3 reads CASSQDLGGKGYTF. The CDR3 DNA follows: TGTGCCAGCAGCCAAGATCTCGGGGGGAAGGGCTACACCTTC.

This clone was seen only a few times. This chain links TRBV27 with TRBJ1-5, with D tentatively TRBD1 (5 bases). The CDR3 contains 14 residues. V lost 10 bases to trimming and J lost 4 bases, with 17 bases between them. Germline CDR1 is MNHEY and CDR2 is SMNVEV (reference sequence). The CDR3 is CATGGHQRNQPQHF. CDR3 DNA sequence: TGTGCCACCGGCGGACACCAAAGGAATCAGCCCCAGCATTTT.

J is TRBJ1-3 and V is TRBV4-2; D is perhaps TRBD1 (6 bases). Deletions cut 0 bases from V and 3 bases from J, with 12 bases between. Germline assignment: CDR1 LGHNA and CDR2 YNFKEQ. CDR3 size: 16 residues. The CDR3 DNA follows: TGTGCCAGCAGCCAAGAACGGGGGGCGGTTGGAAACACCATATATTTT. It specifies CASSQERGAVGNTIYF.

This clone was seen a few times. The V gene is TRBV10-2, the J gene TRBJ1-4, with a weak D call TRBD1 (5 bases). V shed 4 bases and J shed 2 bases, with 8 bases lying between them. This CDR3 has 14 amino acids. CDR1 is WSHSY and CDR2 is SAAADI in the germline V gene. CDR3 DNA sequence: TGCGCCAGCAGTGGTGGGGCCACTAATGAAAAACTGTTTTTT. Translating gives CASSGGATNEKLFF.

The rearrangement links TRBV9 to TRBJ1-2; 7 positions agree with TRBD1. There are 15 residues in the CDR3. After removal of 3 bases from V and 1 base from J, the junction contained 6 bases not matched to a gene. Per the germline V gene, CDR1 is SGDLS and CDR2 is YYNGEE. CDR3 sequence: CASSASRDSNYGYTF. CDR3 DNA: TGTGCCAGCAGCGCGTCCCGGGACAGTAACTATGGCTACACCTTC.

The rearrangement links TRBV5-1 to TRBJ1-4; 10 nucleotides match TRBD1. CDR1 and CDR2 from the germline V gene are SGHRS and YFSETQ. The J segment lost 7 bases and the V segment lost 1 base, leaving 7 bases of the junction unmatched. CDR3 length: 16 residues. The CDR3 nucleotides read TGCGCCAGCAGCTTGATGCCGACAGGGGGCGGTGAAAAACTGTTTTTT. Protein product: CASSLMPTGGGEKLFF.

This clone was seen a single time. V usage is TRBV5-1 and J usage is TRBJ1-4; D is perhaps TRBD1 (5 bases). V dropped 0 bases and J dropped 0 bases, with 9 bases sitting between them. The CDR3 totals 16 residues. Germline loops: CDR1 SGHRS, CDR2 YFSETQ. The chain's CDR3 is CASSLGSQATNEKLFF. The CDR3 DNA reads as TGCGCCAGCAGCTTGGGGTCACAGGCAACTAATGAAAAACTGTTTTTT.

V is TRBV18 and J is TRBJ1-5, with TRBD1 matching over 7 bases. CDR3 length: 16 amino acids. With V trimmed by 2 bases and J by 0 bases, 4 bases remained unmatched. CDR1 KGHSH and CDR2 LQKENI come from the germline V gene. The CDR3: CASSPWGTDSNQPQHF. Here the CDR3 DNA reads TGTGCCAGCTCACCATGGGGGACAGATAGCAATCAGCCCCAGCATTTT.

This clone came up once. The CDR3 reads CASGGVARTEAFF. The CDR3 bases are TGTGCCAGCGGGGGGGTGGCTCGGACTGAAGCTTTCTTT. The V and J genes are TRBV28 and TRBJ1-1; weak D call: TRBD1 (5 bases). The germline CDR1 and CDR2 sequences are MDHEN and SYDVKM. CDR3 length: 13 amino acids. The V end was cut by 8 bases, the J end by 5 bases, with 15 bases between.

The rearrangement joins TRBV5-1 to TRBJ2-2; 9 bases are shared with TRBD1. J was trimmed by 2 bases and V by 5 bases; bases with no gene match: 4. Germline V gene sequence: CDR1 SGHRS, CDR2 YFSETQ. The CDR3 sequence is 15 residues long. The CDR3 spells CASRQQGANTGELFF. As DNA, the CDR3 is TGCGCCAGCAGGCAACAGGGGGCAAACACCGGGGAGCTGTTTTTT.